This entry lists 23 T cell receptor beta chains sequenced from one sample in a study of blood T cell repertoires in COVID-19 (dated by TCRdb to 2020 to 2022). Receptor libraries were prepared by the immunoSEQ multiplex PCR assay. Here the immuneACCESS table is served through TCRdb, limited to in-frame sequences with V and J called. Missing clones are a known gap in these copies; in checked studies unresolved V genes cover under half, and the rest lacks a known reason. The sample table contains about 50,000 clones; only one count was recorded for about 82% of them. The ten largest clones capture approximately 2.1% of the sample. The sequencing input was peripheral blood. The receptors originated from a woman aged 60-70 years with acute or convalescent COVID-19.

This rearrangement joins TRBV7-9 to TRBJ1-1; 7 positions agree with TRBD1. In germline, CDR1 is SEHNR, CDR2 FQNEAQ (reference sequence). This CDR3 spans 13 amino acids. V shed 5 bases, J shed 6 bases, and the junction held 6 bases outside the gene matches. DNA of the CDR3: TGTGCCAGCAGCCCAACAGGGGTGTCTGAAGCTTTCTTT. It translates to CASSPTGVSEAFF.

The count of this clone is one. The J gene is TRBJ1-2, the V gene TRBV6-2 or TRBV6-3; 12 bases map to TRBD1. In germline, CDR1 is MNHEY, CDR2 SVGEGT. The trim removed 6 bases at V and 7 bases at J, leaving 15 bases unmatched. This CDR3 has 17 amino acids. The CDR3 bases are TGTGCCAGCAGCTTTGGGACAGGGGGCCCCTTATTTATTGGCTACACCTTC. Protein sequence: CASSFGTGGPLFIGYTF.

CDR3 protein: CASRQGGNSPLHF. CDR3 nucleotide sequence: TGTGCCAGCAGGCAGGGTGGCAATTCACCCCTCCACTTT. The genes are TRBV27 and TRBJ1-6; D is possibly TRBD1 (5 bases). CDR3 length: 13 residues. Germline CDR1 reads MNHEY; CDR2 reads SMNVEV (reference sequence). The ends were cut back, 6 bases at V and 7 bases at J, with 10 bases in the middle.

The chain uses TRBV9 and TRBJ2-1; a possible D gene is TRBD2 (6 bases). CDR3 size: 13 residues. The germline CDR1 and CDR2 sequences are SGDLS and YYNGEE. Trimming removed 4 bases at V and 12 bases at J, with 17 bases between. The CDR3 spells CASSPHGGMVQFF. The CDR3 nucleotides are TGTGCCAGCAGCCCCCATGGGGGGATGGTGCAGTTCTTC.

V usage is TRBV6-5 and J usage is TRBJ1-2, with TRBD1 matching over 9 bases. Germline V lookup: CDR1 MNHEY, CDR2 SVGAGI. CDR3 size: 14 residues. J gave up 7 bases and V 5 bases, and 8 bases lay outside the gene matches. This CDR3 is CASSPLQGAFGYTF. DNA of the CDR3: TGTGCCAGCAGTCCGTTACAGGGGGCCTTTGGCTACACCTTC.

This chain connects TRBV5-6 to TRBJ1-1; no clear D. The V gene lost 1 base and the J gene lost 1 base, with 14 bases spanning the gap. Germline V gives CDR1 SGHDT, CDR2 YYEEEE. CDR3 length: 16 residues. The CDR3 spells CASSLRSEPTNTEAFF. DNA of the CDR3: TGTGCCAGCAGCTTGAGAAGTGAACCTACGAACACTGAAGCTTTCTTT.

The chain recombines TRBV6-5 with TRBJ2-2; TRBD2 agrees at 7 bases. Germline CDR1 MNHEY, CDR2 SVGAGI. This CDR3 comprises 14 residues. In DNA, the CDR3 is TGTGTCGCCCGTCGGGGGGTGGACACCGGGGAGCTGTTTTTT. Encoded protein: CVARRGVDTGELFF.

The chain recombines TRBV5-4 with TRBJ2-7; TRBD2 agrees at 16 bases. The germline V gene encodes CDR1 SGHNT and CDR2 YYREEE (reference sequence). This CDR3 region has 20 residues. V trimming: 0 bases; J trimming: 3 bases; junction bases outside the gene matches: 12. CDR3 bases: TGTGCCAGCAGCTTGGCGGATCCCCTCGGGACTAGCGGGAGGGTCTACGAGCAGTACTTC. Encoded protein: CASSLADPLGTSGRVYEQYF. Supplemented by reference TRBV5-4 and TRBJ2-7, the full variable domain reads ETGVTQSPTHLIKTRGQQVTLRCSSQSGHNTVSWYQQALGQGPQFIFQYYREEENGRGNFPPRFSGLQFPNYSSELNVNALELDDSALYLCASSLADPLGTSGRVYEQYFGPGTRLTVT.

The gene calls are TRBV7-3 and TRBJ1-2; 7 positions agree with TRBD1. Germline-derived CDR1 and CDR2 are SGHTA and FQGTGA. V lost 3 bases, J lost 3 bases, and 13 bases stayed unmatched. The CDR3 sequence is 17 residues long. The DNA for the CDR3 is TGTGCCAGCAGCTTTAGGGCAGGGGGAAGCCTACACTATGGCTACACCTTC. Its protein product is CASSFRAGGSLHYGYTF.

This sequence joins TRBV6-5 and TRBJ1-1; a possible D gene is TRBD1 (6 bases). The germline V gene has CDR1 MNHEY and CDR2 SVGAGI. The CDR3 is made up of 14 amino acids. Trimming took off 6 bases at V and 1 base at J, with 12 bases between the two ends. CDR3 in DNA: TGTGCCAGCAGCAGATACAGGGCGAACACTGAAGCTTTCTTT. Its translation: CASSRYRANTEAFF.

The chain employs TRBV4-1 and TRBJ1-5; D is unresolved. The CDR3 length is 16 residues. The V end lost 0 bases, the J end lost 1 base, and 10 bases lay between the germline ends. CDR1 is MGHRA and CDR2 is YSYEKL in the germline V gene. The CDR3: CASSQEARVSNQPQHF. The CDR3 DNA is TGCGCCAGCAGCCAAGAGGCGAGGGTAAGCAATCAGCCCCAGCATTTT.

The genes are TRBV7-2 and TRBJ2-5; no clear D. V lost 2 bases, J lost 4 bases, and 11 bases lay in between. There are 14 residues in the CDR3. Germline CDR1 is SGHTA and CDR2 is FQGNSA. DNA for the CDR3: TGTGCCAGCAGCTTAAGCAGGTTCTCAGAGACCCAGTACTTC. This sequence encodes CASSLSRFSETQYF.

The genes are TRBV5-1 and TRBJ2-2, with D perhaps TRBD1 (6 bases). Trimming pared 2 bases from V and 3 bases from J, leaving 8 bases between. This CDR3 has 14 residues. The germline CDR1 and CDR2 sequences are SGHRS and YFSETQ. The CDR3 sequence: CASSFEGDTGELFF. The CDR3 DNA is TGCGCCAGCAGCTTCGAGGGGGACACCGGGGAGCTGTTTTTT.

Only one count was recorded for this clone. This sequence joins TRBV19 and TRBJ1-1; a weak D match, TRBD1 (6 bases). The CDR3 loop spans 15 amino acids. V lost 3 bases, J lost 5 bases, and 16 bases lay in between. Germline V gene sequence: CDR1 LNHDA, CDR2 SQIVND (reference sequence). The CDR3 nucleotides read TGTGCCAGTAGTATCCTCGGAAGGGGGGGAACTGAAGCTTTCTTT. As protein: CASSILGRGGTEAFF.

V and J are TRBV12-1 and TRBJ1-1. TRBV12-1 is a recognized pseudogene. The CDR3 contains 15 residues. CDR3 sequence: CASSQRQWRATEAFF. The DNA for the CDR3 is TGTGCCAGCAGCCAAAGACAGTGGAGGGCCACTGAAGCTTTCTTT.

This chain joins TRBV11-2 and TRBJ1-1, with a weak D call TRBD1 (6 bases). The CDR3 is 15 amino acids. V was trimmed by 8 bases and J by 1 base, leaving 17 bases between them. Germline-derived CDR1 and CDR2 are SGHAT and FQNNGV. The CDR3 DNA reads as TGTGCCAGCCTGCCTGGGGGCACAGGGAACACTGAAGCTTTCTTT. It yields the protein CASLPGGTGNTEAFF.

The chain joins TRBV9 to TRBJ1-4; TRBD1 matches 7 bases. The CDR3 covers 14 residues. V lost 3 bases and J lost 7; bases outside the gene matches: 6. Germline V gene lookup returns CDR1 SGDLS and CDR2 YYNGEE. The CDR3 DNA sequence: TGTGCCAGCAGCGCCGACAGGGCGGGTGAAAAACTGTTTTTT. The encoded protein is CASSADRAGEKLFF.

The chain links TRBV6-5 to TRBJ1-2; 8 nucleotides line up with TRBD1. The V segment lost 6 bases and the J segment 4 bases; nucleotides outside the gene matches: 10. The CDR3 length is 15 residues. Germline CDR1 and CDR2: MNHEY and SVGAGI. The CDR3 spells CASRTPGQEIYGYTF. The CDR3 DNA follows: TGTGCCAGCAGAACACCGGGACAGGAAATCTATGGCTACACCTTC.

The chain joins TRBV9 to TRBJ2-5, with 9 bases matching TRBD1. The CDR3 extends over 15 amino acids. The V gene's germline CDR1 is SGDLS and CDR2 YYNGEE. V gave up 3 bases and J gave up 5 bases; unmatched junction bases: 8. For the CDR3, the DNA is TGTGCCAGCAGCGAAGGACAGGGGATCTTCGAGACCCAGTACTTC. Its protein is CASSEGQGIFETQYF.

The rearrangement uses TRBV5-4 and TRBJ2-7, with D maybe TRBD2 (6 bases). Germline CDR1 is SGHNT and CDR2 is YYREEE (reference sequence). The CDR3 consists of 15 residues. V shed 0 bases and J shed 6 bases, with 16 bases lying between them. Here the CDR3 DNA reads TGTGCCAGCAGCTTGGACGGGGGAAGAGTACGCGAGCAGTACTTC. Translation gives CASSLDGGRVREQYF.

This clone was counted between two and nine times. V is TRBV6-1 and J is TRBJ2-3; 7 bases line up with TRBD1. This CDR3 is built from 18 residues. Per the germline V gene, CDR1 is MNHNS and CDR2 is SASEGT. V lost 5 bases to trimming and J lost 0 bases; unmatched junction nucleotides: 14. The CDR3 region has the DNA TGTGCCAGCAGTAAAGAGAGAAACCGGGACAGTAGCACAGATACGCAGTATTTT. Its translation: CASSKERNRDSSTDTQYF.

The gene calls are TRBV5-1 and TRBJ2-2; no reliable D call. The CDR3 loop spans 16 amino acids. Germline V gene sequence: CDR1 SGHRS, CDR2 YFSETQ. Between the trimmed V and J ends, which lost 2 bases and 6 bases, there was a span of 17 bases. The chain's CDR3 is CASSFLVGIVAGELFF. As DNA, the CDR3 is TGCGCCAGCAGCTTTCTAGTTGGCATCGTGGCCGGGGAGCTGTTTTTT.

The chain combines TRBV9 with TRBJ1-6, with a possible D match to TRBD1 (6 bases). The CDR3 runs to 15 residues. Trimming pared 5 bases from V and 6 bases from J, leaving 15 bases between. From germline, CDR1 is SGDLS and CDR2 YYNGEE. CDR3 nucleotide sequence: TGTGCCAGCAGTATAGGGGGAGTTACTAATTCACCCCTCCACTTT. This encodes CASSIGGVTNSPLHF.